This TCR beta chain was identified during a study of T cells in Graves' hyperthyroidism and ophthalmopathy. Study context: Upon initial diagnosis and before any treatment, peripheral blood was collected.

At least 3 on the Clinical Activity Score was recorded for ophthalmopathy patients, who also had NOSPECS grade at least 4 and duration under 3 months. TCR beta CDR3 regions were amplified from RNA transcripts. During a first-round RT-PCR of the TCR CDR3, the HTBI primer set was used. Via MiXCR, TCRdb re-called the multiplex PCR reads, giving one row per CDR3 protein. The sample lists hundreds of thousands of distinct CDR3 sequences, roughly 19% seen once, with approximately 35% in the top ten. In this sample, this clonotype turned up a few times. The V segment lost 1 base and the J segment 4 bases; nucleotides outside the gene matches: 4. CDR3 length: 15 amino acids. Germline lookup yields CDR1 SGHDN and CDR2 FVKESK.

The TCR sequence derives from a man aged 45-65 years with Graves' ophthalmopathy. The sequenced sample was blood. V is TRBV14 and J is TRBJ1-5; 7 bases match TRBD1. The CDR3 protein is CASSQGAGGNQPQHF. The CDR3 DNA sequence: TGTGCCAGCAGCCAAGGGGCAGGGGGTAATCAGCCCCAGCATTTT.